This T cell receptor beta chain was profiled in a study of blood T cell repertoires in COVID-19. Study context: Sites across the United States, Italy and Spain contributed samples from acute and convalescent COVID-19.

The V gene's germline CDR1 is SGDLS and CDR2 YYNGEE. This CDR3 region has 15 residues. Germline trimming cut 3 bases from V and 3 bases from J; bases unmatched to any gene: 3. The data were produced by immunoSEQ multiplex PCR, yet TCRdb's version contains in-frame clones alone and is incomplete. The data hold tens of thousands of clones, with about 91% observed a single time. The clonotype was recovered from a human donor in a cohort sampled during active COVID-19. This sequence joins TRBV9 and TRBJ1-1; the match to TRBD1 covers 12 bases. The sequencing input was peripheral blood. The CDR3 spells CASSGGQGAYTEAFF. The CDR3 nucleotides are TGTGCCAGCAGCGGGGGACAGGGGGCCTACACTGAAGCTTTCTTT.